The next 30 T cell receptor beta chains were all read from a single sample in a study of T cell responses to AZD1222 COVID-19 vaccine. This table comes from immunoSEQ multiplex PCR, and its TCRdb copy is limited to in-frame clones, with some not included. The table shows 100,000 to 150,000 clones, with approximately 90% occurring only once. The input for sequencing was peripheral blood, taken on day 0 of AZD1222 vaccination. The receptor source for this set is an adult in good health.

The chain links TRBV18 to TRBJ2-1, with 15 bases matching TRBD2. V shed 3 bases and J 9 bases; nucleotides not matched to a gene: 6. Germline assignment: CDR1 KGHSH and CDR2 LQKENI. This CDR3 is built from 16 residues. CDR3 region: CASSPPGTSGGIEQFF. Here the CDR3 DNA reads TGTGCCAGCTCACCGCCTGGGACTAGCGGGGGGATTGAGCAGTTCTTC.

The CDR3 DNA reads TGTGCCAGCAGCTTACAGGGCACCACCGGGGAGCTGTTTTTT. Translating gives CASSLQGTTGELFF. V usage is TRBV5-4 and J usage is TRBJ2-2; weak D call: TRBD1 (6 bases). This CDR3 region has 14 residues. Germline CDR1 SGHNT, CDR2 YYREEE (reference sequence). The V end was cut by 2 bases, the J end by 4 bases, with 9 bases between.

CDR3 sequence reads: CASSTLGMRELAISDTQYF. The CDR3 DNA reads TGTGCCAGCTCAACTTTAGGGATGCGGGAGCTCGCTATTTCAGATACGCAGTATTTT. The chain combines TRBV18 with TRBJ2-3, with 7 bases fitting TRBD2. V lost 5 bases to trimming and J lost 4 bases; unmatched junction nucleotides: 21. The germline gives CDR1 KGHSH, CDR2 LQKENI. The CDR3 spans 19 residues.

The chain uses TRBV9 and TRBJ2-5; 12 bases fit TRBD2. The CDR3 is 16 amino acids. V was pared by 0 bases and J by 5 bases, with 5 bases of the junction left unmatched. In germline, CDR1 is SGDLS, CDR2 YYNGEE. The CDR3 loop reads CASSVALAGGPETQYF. CDR3 nucleotides: TGTGCCAGCAGCGTAGCTCTAGCGGGAGGGCCTGAGACCCAGTACTTC.

Regarding this clone: A read error may account for a junction end that differs from germline. The chain uses TRBV7-7 and TRBJ2-7; 8 bases fit TRBD1. Looked up from germline, CDR1 is SSHAT and CDR2 is FNYEAQ (reference sequence). This CDR3 spans 15 amino acids. The CDR3 is CASSTGTGYSYEQYF. For the CDR3, the DNA is TGTGCTAGCAGCACTGGGACAGGTTACTCCTACGAGCAGTACTTC.

This rearrangement joins TRBV24-1 to TRBJ2-6, with 9 positions matching TRBD1. Germline-derived CDR1 and CDR2 are KGHDR and SFDVKD. The CDR3 is 19 residues long. V shed 3 bases and J 0 bases; nucleotides not matched to a gene: 8. The CDR3 is CATSDRPGQGSSGANVLTF. CDR3 nucleotide sequence: TGTGCCACCAGTGATCGCCCGGGACAGGGAAGCTCTGGGGCCAACGTCCTGACTTTC.

This chain uses TRBV25-1 with TRBJ2-5, with a possible D match to TRBD2 (6 bases). V gave up 1 base and J gave up 5 bases, with 14 bases separating them. Germline CDR1 reads MGHDK; CDR2 reads SYGVNS. The length of the CDR3 is 15 residues. The CDR3: CASSEWDSRRETQYF. DNA for the CDR3: TGTGCCAGCAGTGAATGGGACTCCAGACGGGAGACCCAGTACTTC.

This chain joins TRBV7-8 and TRBJ1-1, with 7 bases fitting TRBD1. J gave up 1 base and V 3 bases, and 2 bases lay outside the gene matches. CDR3 length: 14 residues. Per germline, CDR1 SGHVS and CDR2 FQNEAQ. The chain's CDR3 is CASSFQGGNTEAFF. CDR3 in DNA: TGTGCCAGCAGCTTCCAGGGGGGGAACACTGAAGCTTTCTTT.

This clone was seen a few times. The chain carries TRBV28 and TRBJ2-7; no firm D call. Germline assignment: CDR1 MDHEN and CDR2 SYDVKM. With 2 bases removed from V and 3 bases from J, the gap between germline ends came to 11 bases. The CDR3 extends over 14 amino acids. CDR3 sequence reads: CASSLGSHLYEQYF. The DNA of the CDR3 is TGTGCCAGCAGTTTAGGGTCGCATCTCTACGAGCAGTACTTC.

This clone is a singleton in its sample. The V call is TRBV4-2, the J call TRBJ1-2; D is possibly TRBD1 (6 bases). The CDR3 is 13 residues long. Germline V CDR1 and CDR2: LGHNA, YNFKEQ. V was trimmed by 4 bases and J by 2 bases, leaving 8 bases between them. The CDR3 loop reads CASSPGQNYGYTF. The CDR3 DNA is TGTGCCAGCAGCCCAGGACAGAACTATGGCTACACCTTC.

The chain joins TRBV7-9 to TRBJ2-7, with unresolved D. Trimming left V 1 base short and J 0 bases short, with 7 bases between. The CDR3 covers 14 residues. The germline V gene encodes CDR1 SEHNR and CDR2 FQNEAQ (reference sequence). CDR3 in DNA: TGTGCCAGCAGCTTAGTGGTCAGCTCCTACGAGCAGTACTTC. Translating gives CASSLVVSSYEQYF.

DNA of the CDR3: TGCGCCAGCAGCCCAGGGACAGAAAATTCACCCCTCCACTTT. Its translation: CASSPGTENSPLHF. The V gene is TRBV5-1, the J gene TRBJ1-6; 7 bases line up with TRBD1. The V segment lost 4 bases and the J segment 7 bases; nucleotides outside the gene matches: 5. There are 14 residues in the CDR3. Germline CDR1 reads SGHRS; CDR2 reads YFSETQ.

The CDR3, as DNA: TGTGCCAGCAGCTTGGTAGGGGTAGGAAAAACCGGGGAGCTGTTTTTT. Residues: CASSLVGVGKTGELFF. The rearrangement links TRBV5-6 to TRBJ2-2; tentatively, D is TRBD1 (5 bases). The CDR3 has 16 amino acids. The germline CDR1 and CDR2 sequences are SGHDT and YYEEEE. V was clipped by 0 bases and J by 5 bases, with 14 bases between them.

This rearrangement joins TRBV30 to TRBJ1-5; TRBD1 is a possible D gene (6 bases). This CDR3 spans 14 amino acids. Germline V lookup: CDR1 GTSNPN, CDR2 SVGIG (reference sequence). Trimming left V 6 bases short and J 4 bases short, with 16 bases between. CDR3 protein: CACTQQGGNQPQHF. DNA for the CDR3: TGTGCCTGCACCCAACAGGGAGGTAATCAGCCCCAGCATTTT. The full variable domain, completed using reference TRBV30 and TRBJ1-5, is SQTIHQWPATLVQPVGSPLSLECTVEGTSNPNLYWYRQAAGRGLQLLFYSVGIGQISSEVPQNLSASRPQDRQFILSSKKLLLSDSGFYLCACTQQGGNQPQHFGDGTRLSIL.

The chain recombines TRBV12-3 or TRBV12-4 with TRBJ1-1; D gene uncertain. The V end lost 8 bases, the J end lost 0 bases, and 10 bases lay between the germline ends. This CDR3 comprises 13 residues. Written as DNA, the CDR3 is TGTGCCAGCCGGGCCACCATGAACACTGAAGCTTTCTTT. This translates into CASRATMNTEAFF.

V is TRBV19 and J is TRBJ2-4; TRBD2 agrees at 9 bases. The junction had 12 bases not matched to a gene; V was cut back by 5 bases and J by 1 base. Germline V gene sequence: CDR1 LNHDA, CDR2 SQIVND (reference sequence). CDR3 length: 18 residues. CDR3 region: CASSAVRLAVIAKNIQYF. The DNA of the CDR3 is TGTGCCAGTAGTGCCGTCAGACTAGCGGTGATCGCCAAAAACATTCAGTACTTC.

The chain joins TRBV5-8 to TRBJ1-6; tentative D call: TRBD1 (5 bases). The CDR3 runs 17 residues. Between the trimmed V and J ends, which lost 4 bases and 9 bases, there was a span of 23 bases. The germline V gene encodes CDR1 SGHTS and CDR2 YDEGEE. CDR3 DNA: TGTGCCAGCAGCAAACGGCCGGAGGGCGGGGCTAGTTCACCCCTCCACTTT. It codes for CASSKRPEGGASSPLHF. The full variable domain, in which reference TRBV5-8 and TRBJ1-6 provide the parts outside the CDR3, is EAGVTQSPTHLIKTRGQQATLRCSPISGHTSVYWYQQALGLGLQFLLWYDEGEERNRGNFPPRFSGRQFPNYSSELNVNALELEDSALYLCASSKRPEGGASSPLHFGNGTRLTVT.

V is TRBV6-5 and J is TRBJ2-1; TRBD2 might be the D (5 bases). The CDR3 is made up of 14 amino acids. V was shortened by 3 bases and J by 7 bases, with 13 bases between the two germline ends. Germline values: CDR1 MNHEY, CDR2 SVGAGI. The CDR3 coding sequence is TGTGCCAGCAGTTATCGGGTGTCGGGGAATGAGCAGTTCTTC. The encoded protein is CASSYRVSGNEQFF.

The chain joins TRBV28 to TRBJ1-4, with D possibly being TRBD1 (6 bases). Germline V gives CDR1 MDHEN, CDR2 SYDVKM. The CDR3 is 14 amino acids. V lost 6 bases, J lost 2 bases, and 10 bases lay in between. The DNA for the CDR3 is TGTGCCAGCAGCTCCGGACAGACTAATGAAAAACTGTTTTTT. Protein sequence: CASSSGQTNEKLFF.

The V call is TRBV6-5, the J call TRBJ2-5, with D perhaps given as TRBD1 or TRBD2 (6 bases each). Germline V gene lookup returns CDR1 MNHEY and CDR2 SVGAGI. CDR3 length: 14 residues. Trimming removed 8 bases at V and 7 bases at J, with 20 bases between. The DNA for the CDR3 is TGTGCCAGCGGACGGGTAGGGGGGCAGGCGACCCAGTACTTC. Amino acid sequence: CASGRVGGQATQYF.

V and J are TRBV10-2 and TRBJ2-3; either TRBD1 or TRBD2 may fit D (5 bases each). CDR3 length equals 16 residues. The ends were cut back, 4 bases at V and 2 bases at J, with 16 bases in the middle. The germline V gene encodes CDR1 WSHSY and CDR2 SAAADI. CDR3 loop: CASSGKGPTYTDTQYF. Written as DNA, the CDR3 is TGCGCCAGCAGTGGAAAGGGACCAACATACACAGATACGCAGTATTTT.

The CDR3 bases are TGTGCCAGCAGTTTAGGTGGAACGGAGACCCAGTACTTC. Its translation is CASSLGGTETQYF. V is TRBV12-3 or TRBV12-4 and J is TRBJ2-5; D is unclear. This CDR3 contains 13 residues. Trimming pared 1 base from V and 5 bases from J, leaving 8 bases between.

Only a few counts were recorded for this clone. The chain links TRBV28 to TRBJ1-2; D is possibly TRBD1 (5 bases). CDR1 and CDR2 (germline): MDHEN, SYDVKM. Trimming pared 7 bases from V and 0 bases from J, leaving 9 bases between. The CDR3 length is 13 residues. The CDR3 DNA is TGTGCCAGCATCCAGACAGCTAACTATGGCTACACCTTC. This codes for CASIQTANYGYTF.

This rearrangement joins TRBV9 to TRBJ2-2, with 11 bases that match TRBD2. The CDR3 has 16 amino acids. Unmatched junction bases numbered 6, after V lost 4 bases and J lost 4 bases. The V gene's germline CDR1 is SGDLS and CDR2 YYNGEE. For the CDR3, the DNA is TGTGCCAGCAGCTTTAGCGGGAGGGCTTTCACCGGGGAGCTGTTTTTT. The encoded protein is CASSFSGRAFTGELFF.

This chain joins TRBV28 and TRBJ1-5; 9 positions agree with TRBD1. The junction had 6 bases not matched to a gene; V was cut back by 6 bases and J by 6 bases. The germline V gene has CDR1 MDHEN and CDR2 SYDVKM. There are 14 residues in the CDR3. CDR3 protein: CASSKQGAVQPQHF. Here the CDR3 DNA reads TGTGCCAGCAGCAAACAGGGGGCAGTTCAGCCCCAGCATTTT.

The gene calls are TRBV4-1 and TRBJ2-7; the D gene is possibly TRBD1 (5 bases). The V gene lost 2 bases and the J gene lost 2 bases, with 19 bases spanning the gap. This CDR3 is 17 amino acids long. Germline V gene lookup returns CDR1 MGHRA and CDR2 YSYEKL. DNA for the CDR3: TGCGCCAGCAGCCAAAGACAAGGAACAGGACCTCCCTACGAGCAGTACTTC. Encoded protein: CASSQRQGTGPPYEQYF.

CDR3: CASSPRTSAITSSTDTQYF. The CDR3 region has the DNA TGTGCCAGCAGCCCTCGGACTAGCGCAATAACTTCTAGCACAGATACGCAGTATTTT. This sequence joins TRBV11-2 and TRBJ2-3, with 9 bases fitting TRBD2. CDR1 and CDR2 (germline): SGHAT, FQNNGV. The CDR3 is 19 amino acids. After removal of 5 bases from V and 0 bases from J, the junction contained 15 bases not matched to a gene.

V usage is TRBV9 and J usage is TRBJ2-3, with 10 bases matching TRBD2. The CDR3 totals 17 residues. The V segment lost 0 bases and the J segment 1 base; nucleotides outside the gene matches: 5. The germline gives CDR1 SGDLS, CDR2 YYNGEE. Here the CDR3 DNA reads TGTGCCAGCAGCGTAGTTTCTAGCGGGAGCGGCACAGATACGCAGTATTTT. Translation gives CASSVVSSGSGTDTQYF. Combining the CDR3 with reference TRBV9 and TRBJ2-3 gives the whole variable domain DSGVTQTPKHLITATGQRVTLRCSPRSGDLSVYWYQQSLDQGLQFLIQYYNGEERAKGNILERFSAQQFPDLHSELNLSSLELGDSALYFCASSVVSSGSGTDTQYFGPGTRLTVL.

The V gene is TRBV5-1, the J gene TRBJ1-3, with 8 bases fitting TRBD1. V lost 0 bases to trimming and J lost 0 bases; unmatched junction nucleotides: 2. There are 16 residues in the CDR3. The germline CDR1 and CDR2 sequences are SGHRS and YFSETQ. CDR3 in DNA: TGCGCCAGCAGCTTGGGCGACAGGGGCTCTGGAAACACCATATATTTT. This gives the protein CASSLGDRGSGNTIYF.

This sequence joins TRBV4-2 and TRBJ2-7, with D possibly called TRBD1 or TRBD2 (5 bases each). The germline V and J ends were trimmed by 0 bases and 0 bases, with 15 bases remaining between them. Germline assignment: CDR1 LGHNA and CDR2 YNFKEQ. CDR3 length equals 17 residues. The DNA for the CDR3 is TGTGCCAGCAGCCAAGAGGGGTCGGGACCCCGCTCCTACGAGCAGTACTTC. This translates into CASSQEGSGPRSYEQYF.